This T cell receptor (beta chain) stems from a study of blood T cell repertoires in COVID-19. Overall study context: Donors in the United States, Italy and Spain gave samples during acute or convalescent COVID-19.

Libraries were prepared by immunoSEQ multiplex PCR; TCRdb keeps only in-frame clonotypes and omits some of them. This sample has tens of thousands of clones, with around 90% found just once. CDR1 and CDR2 from the germline V gene are MGHRA and YSYEKL. This CDR3 has 15 residues. V lost 4 bases, J lost 3 bases, and 7 bases stayed unmatched. The chain has TRBV4-1 and TRBJ2-7, with TRBD1 identical over 9 bases. This TCR was sampled from a man at least 80 years old with acute or convalescent COVID-19. Specimen: peripheral blood. The CDR3: CASSPRPTGGYEQYF. DNA for the CDR3: TGCGCCAGCAGCCCCCGACCGACAGGGGGCTACGAGCAGTACTTC.